This T cell receptor beta chain was sequenced for a study of shared clonotypes between healthy human individuals. At the level of the study: Per donor, three plates held CD4 naive cells, three held CD4 memory, two held CD8 naive and one held CD8 memory.

Points on this clone: Its target is unknown.

Method: immunoSEQ multiplex PCR; TCRdb's copy keeps in-frame clones and lacks some. The table has roughly 2.1 million clones, approximately 94% seen once; the top ten hold around 1.7%. It was CD45RO-negative cells, positively selected for CCR7, that made up naive CD8 cells, with terminally differentiated effector memory CD45RA+ cells excluded. The CDR3 has 13 residues. V lost 2 bases and J 10 bases, leaving 14 bases between the germline ends. Germline values: CDR1 MNHEY, CDR2 SMNVEV (reference sequence). Whole-study results and caveats: Roughly 5% of naive CD4 clonotypes were common to a handful of donors.

The V call is TRBV27, the J call TRBJ1-1, with D hard to call. Material: naive CD8+ T cells from PBMCs. The source is a man aged 18 to 30 in good health. Some clones in this sample may be carry-over from other donors' samples. The CDR3 bases are TGTGCCAGCAGTTTACGAGTTGCCCAGGCAGCTTTCTTT. It translates to CASSLRVAQAAFF.